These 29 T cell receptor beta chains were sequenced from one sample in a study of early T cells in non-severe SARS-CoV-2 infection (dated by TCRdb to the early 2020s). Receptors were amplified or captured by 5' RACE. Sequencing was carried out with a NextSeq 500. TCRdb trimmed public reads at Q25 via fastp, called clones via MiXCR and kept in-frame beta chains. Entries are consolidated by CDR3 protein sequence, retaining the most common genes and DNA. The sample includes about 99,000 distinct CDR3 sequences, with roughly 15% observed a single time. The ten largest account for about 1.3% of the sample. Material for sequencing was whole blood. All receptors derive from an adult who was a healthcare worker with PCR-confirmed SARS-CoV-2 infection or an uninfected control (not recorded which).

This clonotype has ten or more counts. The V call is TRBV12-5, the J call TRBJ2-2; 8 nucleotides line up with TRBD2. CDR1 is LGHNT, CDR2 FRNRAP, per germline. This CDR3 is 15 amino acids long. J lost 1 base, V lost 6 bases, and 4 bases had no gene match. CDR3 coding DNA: TGTGCTAGTGGCCTCCTAGCGGGGAACACCGGGGAGCTGTTTTTT. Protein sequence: CASGLLAGNTGELFF.

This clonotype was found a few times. This CDR3 is CASSSPGELFF. CDR3 nucleotides: TGTGCCAGCAGCTCCCCCGGGGAGCTGTTTTTT. The chain carries TRBV7-9 and TRBJ2-2, with D uncertain. CDR3 length: 11 residues. V was pared by 4 bases and J by 6 bases, with 3 bases between. Germline V gene data show CDR1 as SEHNR and CDR2 as FQNEAQ (reference sequence).

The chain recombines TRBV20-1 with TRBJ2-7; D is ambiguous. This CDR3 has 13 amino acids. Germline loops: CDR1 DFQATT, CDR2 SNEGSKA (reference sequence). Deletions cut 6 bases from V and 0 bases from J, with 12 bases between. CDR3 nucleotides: TGCAGTGCCAGTCGGGCTAGCTCCTACGAGCAGTACTTC. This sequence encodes CSASRASSYEQYF.

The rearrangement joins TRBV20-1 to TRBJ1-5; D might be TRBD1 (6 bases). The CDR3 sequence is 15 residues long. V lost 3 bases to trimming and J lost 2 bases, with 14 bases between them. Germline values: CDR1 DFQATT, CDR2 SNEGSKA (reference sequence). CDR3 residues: CSARAQGHGNQPQHF. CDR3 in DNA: TGCAGTGCTAGGGCCCAGGGGCACGGCAATCAGCCCCAGCATTTT.

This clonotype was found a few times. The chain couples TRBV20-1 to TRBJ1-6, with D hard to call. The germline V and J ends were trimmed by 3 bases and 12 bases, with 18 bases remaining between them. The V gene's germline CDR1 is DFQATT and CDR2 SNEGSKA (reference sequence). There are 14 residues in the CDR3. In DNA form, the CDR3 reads TGCAGTGCTAGGGCAGGTTCCATTGAGGGACCCCTCCACTTT. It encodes CSARAGSIEGPLHF.

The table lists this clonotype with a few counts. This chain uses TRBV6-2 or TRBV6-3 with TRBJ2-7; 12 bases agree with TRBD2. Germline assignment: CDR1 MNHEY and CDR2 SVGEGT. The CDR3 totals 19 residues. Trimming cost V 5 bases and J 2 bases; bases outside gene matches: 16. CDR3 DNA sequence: TGTGCCAGCAGTCAACCTGGCCTAGCGGGAGGGCACAACCCCTACGAGCAGTACTTC. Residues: CASSQPGLAGGHNPYEQYF.

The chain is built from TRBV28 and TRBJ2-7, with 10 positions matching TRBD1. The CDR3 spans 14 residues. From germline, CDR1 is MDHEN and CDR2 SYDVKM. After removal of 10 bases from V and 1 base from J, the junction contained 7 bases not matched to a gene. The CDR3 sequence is CATSRDRGSYEQYF. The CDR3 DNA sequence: TGTGCCACGTCCCGGGACAGGGGTTCCTACGAGCAGTACTTC. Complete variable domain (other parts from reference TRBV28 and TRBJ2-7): DVKVTQSSRYLVKRTGEKVFLECVQDMDHENMFWYRQDPGLGLRLIYFSYDVKMKEKGDIPEGYSVSREKKERFSLILESASTNQTSMYLCATSRDRGSYEQYFGPGTRLTVT.

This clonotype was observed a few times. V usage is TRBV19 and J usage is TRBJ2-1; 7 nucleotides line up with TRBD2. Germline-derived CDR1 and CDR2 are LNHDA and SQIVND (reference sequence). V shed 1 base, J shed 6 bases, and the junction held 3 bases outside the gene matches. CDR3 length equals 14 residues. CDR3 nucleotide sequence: TGTGCCAGTAGTATAGCGCGGGAGAGCAATGAGCAGTTCTTC. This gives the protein CASSIARESNEQFF. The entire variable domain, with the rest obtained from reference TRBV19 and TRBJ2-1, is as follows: DGGITQSPKYLFRKEGQNVTLSCEQNLNHDAMYWYRQDPGQGLRLIYYSQIVNDFQKGDIAEGYSVSREKKESFPLTVTSAQKNPTAFYLCASSIARESNEQFFGPGTRLTVL.

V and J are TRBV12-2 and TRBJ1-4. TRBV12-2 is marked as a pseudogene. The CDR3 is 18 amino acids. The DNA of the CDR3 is TGTGCAAGTCGCTTAAAGCCCTCCTGGACGGGGAATAATGAAAAACTGTTTTTT. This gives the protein CASRLKPSWTGNNEKLFF.

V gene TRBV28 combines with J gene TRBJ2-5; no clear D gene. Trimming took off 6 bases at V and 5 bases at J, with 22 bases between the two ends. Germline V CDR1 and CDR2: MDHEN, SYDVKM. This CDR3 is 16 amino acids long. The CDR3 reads CASRSAEQWPGETQYF. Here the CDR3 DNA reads TGTGCCAGCAGGTCGGCAGAGCAGTGGCCGGGCGAGACCCAGTACTTC. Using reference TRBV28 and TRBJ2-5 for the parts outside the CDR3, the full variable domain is DVKVTQSSRYLVKRTGEKVFLECVQDMDHENMFWYRQDPGLGLRLIYFSYDVKMKEKGDIPEGYSVSREKKERFSLILESASTNQTSMYLCASRSAEQWPGETQYFGPGTRLLVL.

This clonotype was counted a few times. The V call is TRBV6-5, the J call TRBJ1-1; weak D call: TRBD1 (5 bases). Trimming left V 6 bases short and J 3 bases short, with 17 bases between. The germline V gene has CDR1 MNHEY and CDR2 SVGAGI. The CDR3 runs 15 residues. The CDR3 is CASRTPSRGDTEAFF. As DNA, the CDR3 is TGTGCCAGCAGGACCCCTAGTCGAGGGGACACTGAAGCTTTCTTT.

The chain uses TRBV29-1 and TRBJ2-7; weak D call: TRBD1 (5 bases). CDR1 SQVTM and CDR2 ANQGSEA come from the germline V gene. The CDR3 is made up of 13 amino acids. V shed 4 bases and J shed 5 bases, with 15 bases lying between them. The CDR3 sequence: CSVGYPGPHEQYF. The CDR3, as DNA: TGCAGCGTTGGGTATCCAGGGCCACACGAGCAGTACTTC.

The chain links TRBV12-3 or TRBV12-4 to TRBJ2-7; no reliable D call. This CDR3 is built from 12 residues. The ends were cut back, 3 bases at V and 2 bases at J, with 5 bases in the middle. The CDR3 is CASSFPAYEQYF. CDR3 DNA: TGTGCCAGCAGTTTCCCGGCCTACGAGCAGTACTTC.

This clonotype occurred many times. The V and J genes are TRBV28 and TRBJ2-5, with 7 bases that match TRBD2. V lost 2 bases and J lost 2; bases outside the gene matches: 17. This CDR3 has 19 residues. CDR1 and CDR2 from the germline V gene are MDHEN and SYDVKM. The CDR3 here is CASSLGLEILLSDQETQYF. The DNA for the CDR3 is TGTGCCAGCAGTTTAGGACTAGAAATTCTCCTCTCGGATCAAGAGACCCAGTACTTC. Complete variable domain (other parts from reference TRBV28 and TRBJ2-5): DVKVTQSSRYLVKRTGEKVFLECVQDMDHENMFWYRQDPGLGLRLIYFSYDVKMKEKGDIPEGYSVSREKKERFSLILESASTNQTSMYLCASSLGLEILLSDQETQYFGPGTRLLVL.

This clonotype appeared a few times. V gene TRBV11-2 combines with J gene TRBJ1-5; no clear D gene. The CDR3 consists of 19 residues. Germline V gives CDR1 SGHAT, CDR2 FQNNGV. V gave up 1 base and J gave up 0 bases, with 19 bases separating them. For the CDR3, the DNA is TGTGCCAGCAGCTTAGGACTCCCGGGAGCAGGATATAGCAATCAGCCCCAGCATTTT. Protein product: CASSLGLPGAGYSNQPQHF.

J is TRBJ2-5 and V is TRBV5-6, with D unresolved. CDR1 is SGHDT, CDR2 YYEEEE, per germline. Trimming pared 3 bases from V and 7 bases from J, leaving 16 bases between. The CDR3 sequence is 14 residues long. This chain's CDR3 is CASSSTWDYGTQYF. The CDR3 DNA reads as TGTGCCAGCAGCTCAACCTGGGATTACGGGACCCAGTACTTC.

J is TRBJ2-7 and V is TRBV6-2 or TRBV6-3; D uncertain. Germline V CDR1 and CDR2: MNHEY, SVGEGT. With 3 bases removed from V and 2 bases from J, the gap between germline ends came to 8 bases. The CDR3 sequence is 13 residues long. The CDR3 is CASSYGPTYEQYF. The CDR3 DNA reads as TGTGCCAGCAGTTATGGACCTACCTACGAGCAGTACTTC.

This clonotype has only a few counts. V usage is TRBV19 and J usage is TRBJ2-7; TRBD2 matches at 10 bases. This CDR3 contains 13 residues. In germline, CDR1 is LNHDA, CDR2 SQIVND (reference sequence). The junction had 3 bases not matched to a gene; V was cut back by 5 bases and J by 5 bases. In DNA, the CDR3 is TGTGCCAGTAGTCAACTAGCGGGGAACGAGCAGTACTTC. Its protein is CASSQLAGNEQYF.

The CDR3 loop reads CSVDDGEGYGYTF. CDR3 bases: TGCAGCGTTGATGACGGGGAGGGCTATGGCTACACCTTC. V and J are TRBV29-1 and TRBJ1-2, with no clear D. This CDR3 has 13 residues. The germline gives CDR1 SQVTM, CDR2 ANQGSEA. V was trimmed by 3 bases and J by 4 bases, leaving 12 bases between them.

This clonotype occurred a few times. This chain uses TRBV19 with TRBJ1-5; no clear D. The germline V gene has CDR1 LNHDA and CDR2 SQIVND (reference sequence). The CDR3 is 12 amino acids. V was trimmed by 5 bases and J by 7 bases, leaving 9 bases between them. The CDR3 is CASSLLPQPQHF. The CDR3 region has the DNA TGTGCCAGTAGTCTCCTACCCCAGCCCCAGCATTTT.

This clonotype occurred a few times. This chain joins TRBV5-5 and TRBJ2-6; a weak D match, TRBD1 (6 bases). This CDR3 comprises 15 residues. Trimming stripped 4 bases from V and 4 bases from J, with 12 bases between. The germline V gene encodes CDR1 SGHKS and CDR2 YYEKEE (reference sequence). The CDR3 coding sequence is TGTGCCAGCAGCGAGATGGGGGCCGGGGCCAACGTCCTGACTTTC. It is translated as CASSEMGAGANVLTF.

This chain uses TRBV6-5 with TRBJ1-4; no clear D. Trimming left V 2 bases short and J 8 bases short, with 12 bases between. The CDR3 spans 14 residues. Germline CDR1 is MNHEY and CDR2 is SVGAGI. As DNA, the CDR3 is TGTGCCAGCAGTTACACCAACCCGGCGGAAAAACTGTTTTTT. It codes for CASSYTNPAEKLFF.

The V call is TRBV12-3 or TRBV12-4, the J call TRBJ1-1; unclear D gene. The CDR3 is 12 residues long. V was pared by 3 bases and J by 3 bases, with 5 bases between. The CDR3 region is CASSLPYTEAFF. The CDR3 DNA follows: TGTGCCAGCAGTTTGCCTTACACTGAAGCTTTCTTT.

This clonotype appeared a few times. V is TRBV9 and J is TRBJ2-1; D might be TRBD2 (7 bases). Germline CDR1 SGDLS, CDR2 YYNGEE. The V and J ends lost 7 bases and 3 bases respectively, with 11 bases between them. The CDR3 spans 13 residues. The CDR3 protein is CASEGGNYNEQFF. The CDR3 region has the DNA TGTGCCAGCGAGGGGGGGAACTACAATGAGCAGTTCTTC.

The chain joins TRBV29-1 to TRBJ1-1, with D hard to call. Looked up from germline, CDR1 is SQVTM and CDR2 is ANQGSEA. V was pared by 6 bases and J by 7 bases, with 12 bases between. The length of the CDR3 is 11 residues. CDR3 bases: TGCAGCGTCGCGTCGGGCGTTGAAGCTTTCTTT. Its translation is CSVASGVEAFF.

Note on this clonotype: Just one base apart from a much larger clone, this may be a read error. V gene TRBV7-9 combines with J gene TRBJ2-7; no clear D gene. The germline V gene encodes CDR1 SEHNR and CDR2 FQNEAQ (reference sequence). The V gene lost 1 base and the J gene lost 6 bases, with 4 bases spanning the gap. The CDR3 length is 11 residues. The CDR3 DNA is TGTGCCAGCAGCTTAGGGATCGAGCAGTACTTC. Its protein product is CASSLGIEQYF.

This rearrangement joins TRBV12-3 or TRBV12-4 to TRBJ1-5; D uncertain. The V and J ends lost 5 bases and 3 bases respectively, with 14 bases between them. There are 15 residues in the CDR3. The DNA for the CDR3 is TGTGCCAGCAGTCCCGGGCAGGTGATCAATCAGCCCCAGCATTTT. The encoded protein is CASSPGQVINQPQHF.

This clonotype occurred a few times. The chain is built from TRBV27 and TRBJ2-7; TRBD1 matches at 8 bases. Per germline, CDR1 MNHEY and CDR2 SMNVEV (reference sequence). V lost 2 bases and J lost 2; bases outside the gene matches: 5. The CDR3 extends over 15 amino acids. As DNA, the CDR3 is TGTGCCAGCAGTTTAGCCGGGACAGGAGCCTACGAGCAGTACTTC. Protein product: CASSLAGTGAYEQYF.

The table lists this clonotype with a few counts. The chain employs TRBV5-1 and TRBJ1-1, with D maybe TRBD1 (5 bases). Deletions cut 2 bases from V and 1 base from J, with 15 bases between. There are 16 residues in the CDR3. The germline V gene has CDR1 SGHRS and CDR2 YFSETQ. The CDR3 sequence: CASSFSWGGTNTEAFF. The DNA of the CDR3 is TGCGCCAGCAGCTTCTCCTGGGGAGGGACGAACACTGAAGCTTTCTTT. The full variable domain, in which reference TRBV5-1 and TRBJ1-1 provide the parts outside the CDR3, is KAGVTQTPRYLIKTRGQQVTLSCSPISGHRSVSWYQQTPGQGLQFLFEYFSETQRNKGNFPGRFSGRQFSNSRSEMNVSTLELGDSALYLCASSFSWGGTNTEAFFGQGTRLTVV.